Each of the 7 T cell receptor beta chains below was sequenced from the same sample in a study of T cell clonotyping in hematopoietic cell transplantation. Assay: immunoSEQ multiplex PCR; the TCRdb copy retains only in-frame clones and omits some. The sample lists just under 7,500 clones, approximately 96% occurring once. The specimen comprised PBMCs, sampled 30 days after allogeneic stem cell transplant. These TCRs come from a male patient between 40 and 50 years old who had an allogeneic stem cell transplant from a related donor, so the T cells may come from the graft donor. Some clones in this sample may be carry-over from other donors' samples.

CDR3 loop: CASSPFPVETQYF. CDR3 DNA: TGTGCCAGCAGCCCCTTTCCGGTAGAGACCCAGTACTTC. J is TRBJ2-5 and V is TRBV5-4; the D is unclear. The germline V gene encodes CDR1 SGHNT and CDR2 YYREEE (reference sequence). The CDR3 has 13 amino acids. V was trimmed by 4 bases and J by 4 bases, leaving 11 bases between them.

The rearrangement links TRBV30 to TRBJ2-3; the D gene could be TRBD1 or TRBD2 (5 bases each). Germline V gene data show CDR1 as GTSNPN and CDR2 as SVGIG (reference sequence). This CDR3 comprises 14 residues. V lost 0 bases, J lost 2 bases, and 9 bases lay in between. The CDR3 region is CAWSVGPVTDTQYF. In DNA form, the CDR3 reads TGTGCCTGGAGTGTGGGACCTGTCACAGATACGCAGTATTTT.

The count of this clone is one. CDR3 nucleotides: TGTGCCAGCAGCGTAGGTCCGGGGGCGAATCAGCCCCAGCATTTT. Residues: CASSVGPGANQPQHF. This rearrangement joins TRBV9 to TRBJ1-5; D possibly corresponds to TRBD1 (6 bases). V was clipped by 0 bases and J by 4 bases, with 11 bases between them. Per the germline V gene, CDR1 is SGDLS and CDR2 is YYNGEE. The CDR3 length is 15 residues.

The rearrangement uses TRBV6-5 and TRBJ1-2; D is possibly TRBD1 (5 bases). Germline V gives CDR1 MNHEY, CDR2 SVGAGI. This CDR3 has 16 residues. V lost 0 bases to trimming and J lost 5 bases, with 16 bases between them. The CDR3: CASSYSPAGSRYGYTF. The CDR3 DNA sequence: TGTGCCAGCAGTTACTCGCCGGCAGGGAGTCGGTATGGCTACACCTTC.

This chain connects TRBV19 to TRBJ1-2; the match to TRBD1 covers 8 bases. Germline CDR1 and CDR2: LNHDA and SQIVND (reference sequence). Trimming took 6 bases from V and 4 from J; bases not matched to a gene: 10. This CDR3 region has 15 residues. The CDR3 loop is CASRSAGGYGYGYTF. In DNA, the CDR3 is TGTGCCAGTAGGAGCGCAGGGGGCTACGGCTATGGCTACACCTTC. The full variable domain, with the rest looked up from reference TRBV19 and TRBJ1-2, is DGGITQSPKYLFRKEGQNVTLSCEQNLNHDAMYWYRQDPGQGLRLIYYSQIVNDFQKGDIAEGYSVSREKKESFPLTVTSAQKNPTAFYLCASRSAGGYGYGYTFGSGTRLTVV.

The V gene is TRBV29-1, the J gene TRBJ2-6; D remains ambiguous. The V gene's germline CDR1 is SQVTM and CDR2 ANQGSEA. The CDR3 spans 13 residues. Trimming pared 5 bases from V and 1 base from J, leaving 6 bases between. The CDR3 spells CSVQGSGANVLTF. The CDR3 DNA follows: TGCAGCGTTCAAGGATCTGGGGCCAACGTCCTGACTTTC.

As DNA, the CDR3 is TGTGCCAGCAGCTCGGGACCGGTAAATTCACCCCTCCACTTT. Encoded protein: CASSSGPVNSPLHF. The chain joins TRBV5-8 to TRBJ1-6; weak D call: TRBD1 (5 bases). CDR3 length: 14 residues. V lost 3 bases to trimming and J lost 7 bases, with 11 bases between them. From germline, CDR1 is SGHTS and CDR2 YDEGEE.